The rows below give T cell receptor beta chains drawn from one sample of a study of cytomegalovirus exposure and HLA in healthy donors. Libraries were prepared by immunoSEQ multiplex PCR; TCRdb keeps only in-frame clonotypes and omits some of them. The sample lists about 110,000 clones, more than 70% seen once, with around 2.1% in the top ten. Sequenced material: PBMCs. These receptors came from a woman between 18 and 29 years old in good health and CMV-seronegative. CDR3s include the opening cysteine and the closing phenylalanine or tryptophan. The order of the fields is D gene, V gene, clone size, J gene, CDR3 protein, CDR3 DNA. D genes are given only for firm matches. Clone size is shown for a subset of rows, as once, few, many or a class of expanded clone.

d_call: TRBD1
v_call: TRBV18
clone_size: NA
j_call: TRBJ1-5
cdr3_aa: CASSPRTGPNQPQHF
cdr3_nt: TGTGCCAGCTCTCCCAGGACAGGGCCCAATCAGCCCCAGCATTTT

d_call: NA
v_call: TRBV28
clone_size: NA
j_call: TRBJ2-3
cdr3_aa: CASRLPRGAGTDTQYF
cdr3_nt: TGTGCCAGCAGGCTCCCTCGGGGAGCGGGCACAGATACGCAGTATTTT

d_call: NA
v_call: TRBV27
clone_size: NA
j_call: TRBJ2-7
cdr3_aa: CASRGAVGEFYEQYF
cdr3_nt: TGTGCCAGCAGGGGGGCGGTAGGGGAGTTTTACGAGCAGTACTTC

d_call: NA
v_call: TRBV7-6
clone_size: few
j_call: TRBJ2-1
cdr3_aa: CASSRVLSYNEQFF
cdr3_nt: TGTGCCAGCAGCCGTGTGCTAAGCTACAATGAGCAGTTCTTC

d_call: NA
v_call: TRBV19
clone_size: NA
j_call: TRBJ2-7
cdr3_aa: CASSILNRRNEQYF
cdr3_nt: TGTGCCAGTAGTATTCTTAACAGGCGGAACGAGCAGTACTTC

d_call: NA
v_call: TRBV25-1
clone_size: NA
j_call: TRBJ1-4
cdr3_aa: CASSDSRGEKLFF
cdr3_nt: TGTGCCAGCAGTGATTCAAGGGGAGAAAAACTGTTTTTT

d_call: NA
v_call: TRBV23-1
clone_size: NA
j_call: TRBJ2-5
cdr3_aa: CASSQNLGETQYF
cdr3_nt: TGCGCCAGCAGTCAAAACCTCGGAGAGACCCAGTACTTC

d_call: NA
v_call: TRBV7-9
clone_size: NA
j_call: TRBJ1-2
cdr3_aa: CASSQLNRDGYTF
cdr3_nt: TGTGCCAGCAGCCAATTAAACAGGGATGGCTACACCTTC

d_call: NA
v_call: TRBV20-1
clone_size: NA
j_call: TRBJ2-7
cdr3_aa: CSGQGPYEQYF
cdr3_nt: TGCAGTGGTCAGGGTCCCTACGAGCAGTACTTC

d_call: NA
v_call: TRBV5-6
clone_size: once
j_call: TRBJ1-2
cdr3_aa: CASSSRLLSRYGYTF
cdr3_nt: TGTGCCAGCAGCTCCAGGCTTTTATCTCGGTATGGCTACACCTTC

d_call: NA
v_call: TRBV19
clone_size: NA
j_call: TRBJ1-1
cdr3_aa: CASSSTGNTEAFF
cdr3_nt: TGTGCCAGTAGTTCTACAGGGAACACTGAAGCTTTCTTT

d_call: NA
v_call: TRBV7-6
clone_size: medium-sized
j_call: TRBJ1-4
cdr3_aa: CASSSQGSSTNEKLFF
cdr3_nt: TGTGCCAGCAGCTCCCAGGGGTCCTCAACTAATGAAAAACTGTTTTTT

d_call: TRBD1
v_call: TRBV4-3
clone_size: NA
j_call: TRBJ2-7
cdr3_aa: CASSQHSSDRASYEQYF
cdr3_nt: TGCGCCAGCAGCCAACACTCCTCGGACAGGGCTTCCTACGAGCAGTACTTC

d_call: TRBD1
v_call: TRBV7-9
clone_size: NA
j_call: TRBJ2-7
cdr3_aa: CASSLGTGGAYEQYF
cdr3_nt: TGTGCCAGCAGCCTGGGGACAGGGGGCGCCTACGAGCAGTACTTC

d_call: NA
v_call: TRBV29-1
clone_size: NA
j_call: TRBJ1-1
cdr3_aa: CSVPRVTMNTEAFF
cdr3_nt: TGCAGCGTCCCCAGGGTTACTATGAACACTGAAGCTTTCTTT

d_call: NA
v_call: TRBV27
clone_size: NA
j_call: TRBJ2-2
cdr3_aa: CASSLLAVRGNTGELFF
cdr3_nt: TGTGCCAGCAGTTTATTAGCGGTGCGGGGTAACACCGGGGAGCTGTTTTTT

d_call: TRBD1
v_call: TRBV18
clone_size: NA
j_call: TRBJ2-7
cdr3_aa: CASSPGQGANEQYF
cdr3_nt: TGTGCCAGCTCACCCGGACAGGGGGCGAACGAGCAGTACTTC

d_call: TRBD1
v_call: TRBV30
clone_size: NA
j_call: TRBJ2-7
cdr3_aa: CAWSGTGSEYF
cdr3_nt: TGTGCCTGGAGTGGGACAGGGTCGGAGTACTTC

d_call: TRBD1
v_call: TRBV30
clone_size: NA
j_call: TRBJ2-3
cdr3_aa: CAWGTGGSADTQYF
cdr3_nt: TGTGCCTGGGGGACAGGGGGCTCTGCAGATACGCAGTATTTT

d_call: TRBD1
v_call: TRBV18
clone_size: few
j_call: TRBJ1-1
cdr3_aa: CASSTRQGMDTEAFF
cdr3_nt: TGTGCCAGCTCAACTCGACAGGGCATGGACACTGAAGCTTTCTTT

d_call: TRBD1
v_call: TRBV12-5
clone_size: few
j_call: TRBJ1-2
cdr3_aa: CASGSPPGQGLGYGYTF
cdr3_nt: TGTGCTAGTGGCTCCCCTCCGGGACAGGGTCTGGGCTATGGCTACACCTTC

d_call: TRBD1
v_call: TRBV7-8
clone_size: NA
j_call: TRBJ1-5
cdr3_aa: CASSSTGVNQPQHF
cdr3_nt: TGTGCCAGCAGCTCAACAGGGGTCAATCAGCCCCAGCATTTT

d_call: NA
v_call: TRBV30
clone_size: NA
j_call: TRBJ2-5
cdr3_aa: CAWRGGLETQYF
cdr3_nt: TGTGCCTGGAGGGGGGGGCTGGAGACCCAGTACTTC

d_call: NA
v_call: TRBV28
clone_size: NA
j_call: TRBJ1-1
cdr3_aa: CASILTGGVHEAFF
cdr3_nt: TGTGCCAGCATCCTAACCGGGGGGGTCCATGAAGCTTTCTTT

d_call: TRBD2
v_call: TRBV4-3
clone_size: NA
j_call: TRBJ2-7
cdr3_aa: CASSQELAGTHEQYF
cdr3_nt: TGCGCCAGCAGCCAAGAACTAGCGGGGACCCACGAGCAGTACTTC

d_call: TRBD1
v_call: TRBV7-8
clone_size: few
j_call: TRBJ1-6
cdr3_aa: CASSLDAGGQNSPLHF
cdr3_nt: TGTGCCAGCAGCTTGGACGCAGGGGGCCAGAATTCACCCCTCCACTTT

d_call: TRBD1
v_call: TRBV18
clone_size: NA
j_call: TRBJ2-1
cdr3_aa: CASSPRTGNDNEQFF
cdr3_nt: TGTGCCAGCTCACCCCGGACAGGGAACGACAATGAGCAGTTCTTC

d_call: NA
v_call: TRBV6-5
clone_size: NA
j_call: TRBJ2-1
cdr3_aa: CASSLGSGNEQFF
cdr3_nt: TGTGCCAGCAGCCTCGGTTCGGGGAATGAGCAGTTCTTC

d_call: NA
v_call: TRBV30
clone_size: NA
j_call: TRBJ2-1
cdr3_aa: CAWKQGPYNEQFF
cdr3_nt: TGTGCCTGGAAACAGGGACCCTACAATGAGCAGTTCTTC

d_call: TRBD1
v_call: TRBV2
clone_size: few
j_call: TRBJ1-3
cdr3_aa: CASRAQGSSGNTIYF
cdr3_nt: TGTGCCAGCAGGGCACAGGGGAGCTCTGGAAACACCATATATTTT

d_call: NA
v_call: TRBV9
clone_size: NA
j_call: TRBJ2-1
cdr3_aa: CASGQDSAYNEQFF
cdr3_nt: TGTGCCAGCGGTCAAGACAGCGCTTACAATGAGCAGTTCTTC

d_call: NA
v_call: TRBV10-1
clone_size: NA
j_call: TRBJ2-6
cdr3_aa: CASSDFGGPFFGANVLTF
cdr3_nt: TGCGCCAGCAGTGATTTCGGGGGGCCCTTTTTTGGGGCCAACGTCCTGACTTTC

d_call: NA
v_call: TRBV4-3
clone_size: NA
j_call: TRBJ2-7
cdr3_aa: CASSHALGGEYYEQYF
cdr3_nt: TGCGCCAGCAGCCACGCCTTGGGGGGAGAATACTACGAGCAGTACTTC

d_call: TRBD1
v_call: TRBV2
clone_size: NA
j_call: TRBJ2-3
cdr3_aa: CASSEDRLADTQYF
cdr3_nt: TGTGCCAGCAGTGAGGACAGGCTGGCAGATACGCAGTATTTT

d_call: NA
v_call: TRBV7-3
clone_size: NA
j_call: TRBJ2-7
cdr3_aa: CASSFTPGYEQYF
cdr3_nt: TGTGCCAGCAGCTTTACCCCAGGCTACGAGCAGTACTTC

d_call: TRBD2
v_call: TRBV28
clone_size: NA
j_call: TRBJ2-4
cdr3_aa: CASSSGGAKNIQYF
cdr3_nt: TGTGCCAGCAGTTCGGGGGGGGCCAAAAACATTCAGTACTTC

d_call: TRBD2
v_call: TRBV12-5
clone_size: NA
j_call: TRBJ2-1
cdr3_aa: CASGPGTSGSSYNEQFF
cdr3_nt: TGTGCTAGTGGTCCTGGGACTAGCGGGAGTTCCTACAATGAGCAGTTCTTC

d_call: TRBD1
v_call: TRBV28
clone_size: NA
j_call: TRBJ1-6
cdr3_aa: CASSLPRDRVSPLHF
cdr3_nt: TGTGCCAGCAGTTTACCCCGGGACAGGGTTTCCCCCCTCCACTTT